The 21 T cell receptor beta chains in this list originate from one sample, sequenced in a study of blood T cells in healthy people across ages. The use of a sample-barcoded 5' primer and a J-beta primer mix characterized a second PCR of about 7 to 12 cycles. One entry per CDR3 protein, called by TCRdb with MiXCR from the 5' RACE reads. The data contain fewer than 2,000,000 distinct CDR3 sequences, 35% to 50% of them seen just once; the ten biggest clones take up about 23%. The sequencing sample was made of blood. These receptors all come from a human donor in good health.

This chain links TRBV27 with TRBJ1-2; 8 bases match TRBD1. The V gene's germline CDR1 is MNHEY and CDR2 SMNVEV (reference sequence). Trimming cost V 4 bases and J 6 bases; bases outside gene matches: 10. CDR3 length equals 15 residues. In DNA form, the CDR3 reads TGTGCCAGCAGTTACACCGGGACAGGACCCGATGGCTACACCTTC. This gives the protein CASSYTGTGPDGYTF.

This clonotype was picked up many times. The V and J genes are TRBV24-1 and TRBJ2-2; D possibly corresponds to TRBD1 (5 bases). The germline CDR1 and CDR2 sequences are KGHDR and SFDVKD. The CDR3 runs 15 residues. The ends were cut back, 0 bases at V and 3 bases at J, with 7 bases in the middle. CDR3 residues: CATSDLGRDTGELFF. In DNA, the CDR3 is TGTGCCACCAGTGATTTGGGCAGGGACACCGGGGAGCTGTTTTTT.

The CDR3 spells CAISVTGGNEQYF. The CDR3 bases are TGTGCCATCAGTGTAACAGGGGGCAACGAGCAGTACTTC. The chain links TRBV10-3 to TRBJ2-5; 9 nucleotides match TRBD1. The DNA matches TRBJ2-7 better at its end, which makes the J call doubtful. This CDR3 has 13 residues. Germline V CDR1 and CDR2: ENHRY, SYGVKD.

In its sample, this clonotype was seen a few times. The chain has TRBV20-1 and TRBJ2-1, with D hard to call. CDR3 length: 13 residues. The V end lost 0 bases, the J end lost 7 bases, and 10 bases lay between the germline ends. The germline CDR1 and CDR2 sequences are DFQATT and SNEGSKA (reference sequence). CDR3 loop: CSARDRVLNEQFF. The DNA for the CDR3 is TGCAGTGCTAGAGATCGGGTTTTGAATGAGCAGTTCTTC.

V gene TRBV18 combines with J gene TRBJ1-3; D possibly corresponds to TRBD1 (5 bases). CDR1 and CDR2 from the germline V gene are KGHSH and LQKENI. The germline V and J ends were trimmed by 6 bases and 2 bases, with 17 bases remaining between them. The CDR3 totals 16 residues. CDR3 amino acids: CASSTATRAAGNTIYF. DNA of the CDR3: TGTGCCAGCTCCACCGCGACCAGGGCAGCTGGAAACACCATATATTTT.

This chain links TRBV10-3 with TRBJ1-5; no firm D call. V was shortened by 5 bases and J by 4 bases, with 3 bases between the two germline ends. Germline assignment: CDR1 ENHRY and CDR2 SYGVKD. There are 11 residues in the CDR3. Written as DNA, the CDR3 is TGTGCCATCAGTCTTAATCAGCCCCAGCATTTT. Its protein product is CAISLNQPQHF.

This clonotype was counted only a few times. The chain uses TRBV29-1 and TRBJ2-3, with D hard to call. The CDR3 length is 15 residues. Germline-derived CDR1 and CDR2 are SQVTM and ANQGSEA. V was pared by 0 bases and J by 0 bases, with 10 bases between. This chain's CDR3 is CSVEDAVISTDTQYF. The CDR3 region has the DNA TGCAGCGTTGAAGATGCCGTGATCAGCACAGATACGCAGTATTTT.

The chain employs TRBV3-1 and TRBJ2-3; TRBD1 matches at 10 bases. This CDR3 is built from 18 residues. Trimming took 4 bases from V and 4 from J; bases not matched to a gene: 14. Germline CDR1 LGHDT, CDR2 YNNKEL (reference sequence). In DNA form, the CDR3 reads TGTGCCAGCAGCCCCAGTCTACCGGGACAGGGGTTCCCAGATACGCAGTATTTT. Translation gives CASSPSLPGQGFPDTQYF.

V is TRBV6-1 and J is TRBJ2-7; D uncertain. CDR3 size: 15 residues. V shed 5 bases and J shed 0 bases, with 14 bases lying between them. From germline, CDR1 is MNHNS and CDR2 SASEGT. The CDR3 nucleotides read TGTGCCAGCAGTCTCCCGACGGCTAGCTCCTACGAGCAGTACTTC. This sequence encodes CASSLPTASSYEQYF.

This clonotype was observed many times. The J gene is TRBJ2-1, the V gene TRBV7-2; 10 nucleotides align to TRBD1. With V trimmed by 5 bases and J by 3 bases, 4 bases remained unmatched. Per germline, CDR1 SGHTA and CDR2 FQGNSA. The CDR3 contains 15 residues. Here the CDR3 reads CASSRTGGGYNEQFF. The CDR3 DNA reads TGTGCCAGCAGCCGGACAGGGGGTGGCTACAATGAGCAGTTCTTC.

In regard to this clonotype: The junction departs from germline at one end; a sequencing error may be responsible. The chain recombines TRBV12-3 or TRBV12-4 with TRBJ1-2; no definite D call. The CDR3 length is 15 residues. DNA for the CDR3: TGTGCCAGCCGAACTTTCGACGAAGCTAACTGTGGCTACACCTTC. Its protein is CASRTFDEANCGYTF.

The CDR3 coding sequence is TGTGCCAGCAGCCCCCGGGACAAAAAAGAAAATGAGCAGTTCTTC. This translates into CASSPRDKKENEQFF. This chain uses TRBV13 with TRBJ2-1; D is possibly TRBD1 (6 bases). This CDR3 is built from 15 residues. V was pared by 5 bases and J by 7 bases, with 18 bases between. Per the germline V gene, CDR1 is PRHDT and CDR2 is FYEKMQ (reference sequence).

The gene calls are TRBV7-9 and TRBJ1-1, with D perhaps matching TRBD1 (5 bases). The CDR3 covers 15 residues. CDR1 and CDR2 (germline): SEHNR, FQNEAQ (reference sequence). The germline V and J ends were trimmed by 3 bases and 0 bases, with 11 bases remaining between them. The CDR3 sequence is CASSLGRLMNTEAFF. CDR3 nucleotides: TGTGCCAGCAGCTTGGGACGGCTCATGAACACTGAAGCTTTCTTT.

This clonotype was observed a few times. The CDR3 here is CASSFLNTQYF. The CDR3 bases are TGTGCCAGCAGCTTCTTAAATACGCAGTATTTT. This chain connects TRBV7-2 to TRBJ2-3; D unresolved. V was cut by 3 bases and J by 7 bases, with 5 bases left in between. Germline V lookup: CDR1 SGHTA, CDR2 FQGNSA. There are 11 residues in the CDR3. Looking up the rest from reference TRBV7-2 and TRBJ2-3 gives the full variable domain: GAGVSQSPSNKVTEKGKDVELRCDPISGHTALYWYRQSLGQGLEFLIYFQGNSAPDKSGLPSDRFSAERTGGSVSTLTIQRTQQEDSAVYLCASSFLNTQYFGPGTRLTVL.

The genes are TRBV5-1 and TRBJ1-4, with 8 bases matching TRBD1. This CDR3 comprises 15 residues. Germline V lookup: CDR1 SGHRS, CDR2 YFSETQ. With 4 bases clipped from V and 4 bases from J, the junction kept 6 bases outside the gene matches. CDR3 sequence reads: CASSRNRGNNEKLFF. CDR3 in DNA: TGCGCCAGCAGCCGCAACAGGGGGAATAATGAAAAACTGTTTTTT.

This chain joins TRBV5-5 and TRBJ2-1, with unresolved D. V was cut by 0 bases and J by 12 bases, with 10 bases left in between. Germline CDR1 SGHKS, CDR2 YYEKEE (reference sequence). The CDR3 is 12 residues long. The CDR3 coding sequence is TGTGCCAGCAGCTTGGAAGGATCGGGGCAGTTCTTC. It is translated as CASSLEGSGQFF.

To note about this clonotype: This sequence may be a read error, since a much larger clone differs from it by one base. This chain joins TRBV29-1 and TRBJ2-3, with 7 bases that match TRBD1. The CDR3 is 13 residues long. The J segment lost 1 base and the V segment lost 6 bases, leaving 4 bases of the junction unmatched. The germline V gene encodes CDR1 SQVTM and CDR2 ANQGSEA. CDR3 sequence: CSVHRGCTDTQYF. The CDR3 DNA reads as TGCAGCGTACACAGGGGCTGCACAGATACGCAGTATTTT.

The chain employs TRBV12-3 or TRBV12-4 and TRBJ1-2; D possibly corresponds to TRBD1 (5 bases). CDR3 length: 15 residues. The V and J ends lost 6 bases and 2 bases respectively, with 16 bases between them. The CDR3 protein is CASRDTTGLNYGYTF. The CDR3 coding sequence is TGTGCCAGCAGAGACACAACAGGACTCAACTATGGCTACACCTTC.

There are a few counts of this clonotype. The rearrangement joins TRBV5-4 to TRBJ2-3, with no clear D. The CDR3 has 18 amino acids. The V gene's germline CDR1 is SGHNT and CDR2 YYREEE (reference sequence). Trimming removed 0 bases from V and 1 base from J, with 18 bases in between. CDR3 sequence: CASSLGFDVTAGTDTQYF. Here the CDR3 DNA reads TGTGCCAGCAGCTTGGGTTTTGACGTGACGGCGGGCACAGATACGCAGTATTTT.

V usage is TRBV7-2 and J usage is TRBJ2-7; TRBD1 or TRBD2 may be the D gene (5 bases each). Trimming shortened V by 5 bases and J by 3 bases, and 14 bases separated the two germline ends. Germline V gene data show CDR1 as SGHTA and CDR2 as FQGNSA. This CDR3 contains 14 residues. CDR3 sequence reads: CASSPTRGDYEQYF. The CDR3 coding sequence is TGTGCCAGCAGCCCAACCCGAGGGGACTACGAGCAGTACTTC.

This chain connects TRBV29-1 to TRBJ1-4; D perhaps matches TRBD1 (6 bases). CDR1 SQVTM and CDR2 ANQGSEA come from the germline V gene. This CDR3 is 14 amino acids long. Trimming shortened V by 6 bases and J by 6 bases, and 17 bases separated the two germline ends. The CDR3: CSVATGGAYEKLFF. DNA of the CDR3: TGCAGCGTGGCAACGGGGGGCGCGTATGAAAAACTGTTTTTT.